This T cell receptor beta chain was found in a study of blood T cell repertoires in COVID-19. Trimming removed 5 bases from V and 4 bases from J, with 5 bases in between. The CDR3 is 12 amino acids. Looked up from germline, CDR1 is SGHTA and CDR2 is FQGNSA. Assignment of participants to cohorts was predicated upon participant-reported clinical history. Profiling relied on immunoSEQ multiplex PCR, and the TCRdb table lists in-frame clones only, not all of them. The table records about 140,000 clones, 80% to 85% of them present only once. The clonotype comes from a man in his forties with acute COVID-19. The sample taken for sequencing was PBMCs or T cells enriched from blood (not recorded which). The chain couples TRBV7-2 to TRBJ2-2; D is unresolved. In DNA form, the CDR3 reads TGTGCCAGCAGCCCCTCCACCGGGGAGCTGTTTTTT. Residues: CASSPSTGELFF. The full variable domain, with the rest looked up from reference TRBV7-2 and TRBJ2-2, is GAGVSQSPSNKVTEKGKDVELRCDPISGHTALYWYRQSLGQGLEFLIYFQGNSAPDKSGLPSDRFSAERTGGSVSTLTIQRTQQEDSAVYLCASSPSTGELFFGEGSRLTVL.